Shown below are 3 T cell receptor beta chains from a single sample sequenced in a study of blood T cell repertoires in COVID-19. Assay: immunoSEQ multiplex PCR; the TCRdb copy retains only in-frame clones and omits some. Here the sample spans about 330,000 clones, roughly 88% being singletons. The source material was peripheral blood. Receptors originate from a woman aged 45-59 years with acute or convalescent COVID-19.

V is TRBV15 and J is TRBJ2-3; D perhaps matches TRBD1 (5 bases). Germline loops: CDR1 LNHNV, CDR2 YYDKDF (reference sequence). The CDR3 sequence is 16 residues long. V lost 2 bases and J lost 2, with 14 bases in between. CDR3 amino acids: CATSRSKGSLTDTQYF. The DNA of the CDR3 is TGTGCCACCAGCAGATCAAAGGGGTCTCTCACAGATACGCAGTATTTT.

This chain joins TRBV28 and TRBJ2-7, with 9 nucleotides matching TRBD1. CDR1 is MDHEN, CDR2 SYDVKM, per germline. After removal of 6 bases from V and 4 bases from J, the junction contained 13 bases not matched to a gene. The CDR3 contains 16 residues. The CDR3: CASRRTDRGVAYEQYF. The CDR3, as DNA: TGTGCCAGCAGACGAACGGACAGGGGAGTTGCTTACGAGCAGTACTTC. Filled out from reference TRBV28 and TRBJ2-7, the complete variable domain reads DVKVTQSSRYLVKRTGEKVFLECVQDMDHENMFWYRQDPGLGLRLIYFSYDVKMKEKGDIPEGYSVSREKKERFSLILESASTNQTSMYLCASRRTDRGVAYEQYFGPGTRLTVT.

The V gene is TRBV11-2, the J gene TRBJ2-1; 11 positions agree with TRBD2. From germline, CDR1 is SGHAT and CDR2 FQNNGV. The J segment lost 7 bases and the V segment lost 5 bases, leaving 7 bases of the junction unmatched. The CDR3 consists of 15 residues. This CDR3 reads CASSPLAGAGNEQFF. The CDR3 DNA reads TGTGCCAGCAGCCCACTAGCGGGGGCAGGTAATGAGCAGTTCTTC.